Each of the 26 T cell receptor beta chains below was sequenced from the same sample in a study of T cell responses to AZD1222 COVID-19 vaccine. The protocol was immunoSEQ multiplex PCR, while the TCRdb copy is restricted to in-frame clones and leaves out a portion. The profile shows under 150,000 clones, around 90% of them singletons. This sample comprised peripheral blood, obtained 28 days after the second AZD1222 dose. These receptors were collected from an adult who received the AZD1222 COVID-19 vaccine.

V is TRBV3-1 (or the pseudogene TRBV3-2) and J is TRBJ2-3; maybe TRBD1 (5 bases). V was clipped by 1 base and J by 1 base, with 12 bases between them. The germline V gene encodes CDR1 LGHDT and CDR2 YNNKEL (reference sequence). The CDR3 loop spans 16 amino acids. The CDR3 spells CASSQAGRGGTDTQYF. For the CDR3, the DNA is TGTGCCAGCAGCCAAGCCGGAAGGGGTGGCACAGATACGCAGTATTTT.

The J gene is TRBJ2-7, the V gene TRBV5-1, with unresolved D. The germline V gene has CDR1 SGHRS and CDR2 YFSETQ. The ends were cut back, 2 bases at V and 2 bases at J, with 8 bases in the middle. The CDR3 consists of 13 residues. The CDR3 DNA follows: TGCGCCAGCAGCTTTTCATACACCTACGAGCAGTACTTC. Translation: CASSFSYTYEQYF.

This clone appeared a single time. V usage is TRBV19 and J usage is TRBJ1-3, with a tentative D call TRBD1 (5 bases). Trimming took 0 bases from V and 0 from J, leaving 12 bases between them. Per the germline V gene, CDR1 is LNHDA and CDR2 is SQIVND (reference sequence). The CDR3 is 17 residues long. The CDR3 sequence is CASSIDGGLDSGNTIYF. CDR3 coding DNA: TGTGCCAGTAGTATAGACGGGGGTCTCGACTCTGGAAACACCATATATTTT.

J is TRBJ1-6 and V is TRBV6-1, with D possibly matching TRBD1 (5 bases). Germline V gives CDR1 MNHNS, CDR2 SASEGT. V was cut by 1 base and J by 7 bases, with 14 bases left in between. The CDR3 is made up of 16 amino acids. The CDR3 region is CASSEEVAGPNSPLHF. The CDR3 DNA sequence: TGTGCCAGCAGTGAAGAGGTGGCAGGGCCAAATTCACCCCTCCACTTT.

The V and J genes are TRBV28 and TRBJ1-5; TRBD1 is a possible D gene (5 bases). This CDR3 is built from 15 residues. Germline CDR1 is MDHEN and CDR2 is SYDVKM. The V end lost 5 bases, the J end lost 6 bases, and 17 bases lay between the germline ends. CDR3 region: CASSHGTLRGQPQHF. The CDR3 DNA is TGTGCCAGCAGTCACGGGACTCTAAGAGGTCAGCCCCAGCATTTT. Based on the CDR3 plus reference TRBV28 and TRBJ1-5, the full variable domain is DVKVTQSSRYLVKRTGEKVFLECVQDMDHENMFWYRQDPGLGLRLIYFSYDVKMKEKGDIPEGYSVSREKKERFSLILESASTNQTSMYLCASSHGTLRGQPQHFGDGTRLSIL.

The V gene is TRBV6-5, the J gene TRBJ1-1; D is uncertain. This CDR3 contains 13 residues. Trimming took off 2 bases at V and 2 bases at J, with 6 bases between the two ends. CDR1 and CDR2 (germline): MNHEY, SVGAGI. The CDR3, as DNA: TGTGCCAGCAGTTACACCCTCAACACTGAAGCTTTCTTT. Translated, it gives CASSYTLNTEAFF.

This chain connects TRBV5-1 to TRBJ2-3, with TRBD2 as a possible D gene (6 bases). The CDR3 runs 16 residues. Trimming left V 4 bases short and J 3 bases short, with 18 bases between. Germline V gene data show CDR1 as SGHRS and CDR2 as YFSETQ. CDR3 DNA: TGCGCCAGCAGCCTCGGCGGGGCAGGGATGACAGATACGCAGTATTTT. It is translated as CASSLGGAGMTDTQYF. Drawing the rest from reference TRBV5-1 and TRBJ2-3, the complete variable domain is KAGVTQTPRYLIKTRGQQVTLSCSPISGHRSVSWYQQTPGQGLQFLFEYFSETQRNKGNFPGRFSGRQFSNSRSEMNVSTLELGDSALYLCASSLGGAGMTDTQYFGPGTRLTVL.

V and J are TRBV5-8 and TRBJ1-2; TRBD1 is a possible D gene (6 bases). Trimming cost V 3 bases and J 8 bases, with 29 bases left between them. The CDR3 length is 18 residues. Germline lookup yields CDR1 SGHTS and CDR2 YDEGEE. Here the CDR3 DNA reads TGTGCCAGCAGCTGGACCGGGGGCCGAATAACTCTTGCTCAGGGCTACACCTTC. It is translated as CASSWTGGRITLAQGYTF.

The chain couples TRBV11-3 to TRBJ1-6; tentative D call: TRBD1 (6 bases). V was pared by 2 bases and J by 5 bases, with 7 bases between. Germline assignment: CDR1 SGHNT and CDR2 YENEEA. This CDR3 is built from 14 residues. CDR3 protein: CASSLSGDNSPLHF. In DNA form, the CDR3 reads TGTGCCAGCAGCTTATCAGGGGATAATTCACCCCTCCACTTT.

V and J are TRBV12-5 and TRBJ2-2; D is perhaps TRBD2 (6 bases). The CDR3 consists of 14 residues. The V gene's germline CDR1 is LGHNT and CDR2 FRNRAP. Trimming stripped 6 bases from V and 5 bases from J, with 13 bases between. The CDR3 sequence is CASGDTAGTGELFF. The CDR3 DNA reads as TGTGCTAGTGGGGACACCGCGGGGACCGGGGAGCTGTTTTTT.

V and J are TRBV19 and TRBJ2-5, with D possibly matching TRBD2 (6 bases). Trimming removed 2 bases from V and 3 bases from J, with 16 bases in between. Germline lookup yields CDR1 LNHDA and CDR2 SQIVND (reference sequence). This CDR3 has 16 amino acids. In DNA form, the CDR3 reads TGTGCCAGTAGTATAATCAGCGGGCAGGGCAAAGAGACCCAGTACTTC. This gives the protein CASSIISGQGKETQYF.

The V gene is TRBV9, the J gene TRBJ2-3, with D unresolved. This CDR3 has 12 amino acids. With 3 bases removed from V and 2 bases from J, the gap between germline ends came to 4 bases. Germline V gene sequence: CDR1 SGDLS, CDR2 YYNGEE. CDR3 loop: CASSDYTDTQYF. CDR3 sequence (DNA): TGTGCCAGCAGCGATTACACAGATACGCAGTATTTT.

The table lists this clone with a count of one. The chain uses TRBV13 and TRBJ2-7, with D possibly TRBD1 on 6 matching bases. V was pared by 0 bases and J by 2 bases, with 8 bases between. This CDR3 spans 14 amino acids. The V gene's germline CDR1 is PRHDT and CDR2 FYEKMQ (reference sequence). The CDR3 DNA reads TGTGCCAGCAGCTTAGGGGGGGCCCCCTACGAGCAGTACTTC. It is translated as CASSLGGAPYEQYF.

The gene calls are TRBV7-8 and TRBJ1-1; D is possibly TRBD1 (5 bases). Germline values: CDR1 SGHVS, CDR2 FQNEAQ. Trimming shortened V by 4 bases and J by 0 bases, and 12 bases separated the two germline ends. The CDR3 is 15 amino acids. This CDR3 is CASSYPGSMNTEAFF. CDR3 nucleotide sequence: TGTGCCAGCAGCTACCCAGGGTCGATGAACACTGAAGCTTTCTTT.

The chain combines TRBV10-3 with TRBJ1-1; 7 bases align to TRBD1. CDR1 and CDR2 from the germline V gene are ENHRY and SYGVKD. CDR3 length: 14 residues. Unmatched junction bases numbered 3, after V lost 4 bases and J lost 1 base. CDR3: CAISVQGGNTEAFF. In DNA, the CDR3 is TGTGCCATCAGTGTTCAGGGGGGGAACACTGAAGCTTTCTTT.

The V call is TRBV28, the J call TRBJ1-1; D is unclear. The CDR3 is 12 amino acids. Trimming took 6 bases from V and 8 from J, leaving 13 bases between them. Germline CDR1 is MDHEN and CDR2 is SYDVKM. CDR3: CASRGFGVEAFF. For the CDR3, the DNA is TGTGCCAGCAGGGGTTTCGGGGTCGAAGCTTTCTTT.

V and J are TRBV6-2 or TRBV6-3 and TRBJ1-4; 7 bases align to TRBD1. V shed 6 bases and J 4 bases; nucleotides not matched to a gene: 8. Germline V gene data show CDR1 as MNHEY and CDR2 as SVGEGT. The CDR3 consists of 15 residues. The CDR3 spells CASSIGQDHNEKLFF. CDR3 coding DNA: TGTGCCAGCAGCATAGGACAGGACCATAATGAAAAACTGTTTTTT.

The V gene is TRBV21-1, the J gene TRBJ2-3; the DNA was not used to check the table's D call, TRBD2. TRBV21-1 is reported as a pseudogene. The CDR3 runs to 16 residues. CDR3 DNA sequence: TGTGCCAGCAGCAACCCCGGAGCGGGTGTCACAGATACGCAGTATTTT. Translation: CASSNPGAGVTDTQYF.

This rearrangement joins TRBV6-6 to TRBJ2-7; D tentatively reads TRBD1 or TRBD2 (5 bases each). The CDR3 length is 14 residues. Trimming took 2 bases from V and 2 from J, leaving 10 bases between them. From germline, CDR1 is MNHNY and CDR2 SVGAGI (reference sequence). The DNA of the CDR3 is TGTGCCAGCAGTTACGGGACGGGAACCTACGAGCAGTACTTC. Protein sequence: CASSYGTGTYEQYF.

The chain combines TRBV5-6 with TRBJ2-2; TRBD1 is a possible D gene (6 bases). The CDR3 totals 14 residues. In germline, CDR1 is SGHDT, CDR2 YYEEEE. V lost 4 bases and J 4 bases, leaving 11 bases between the germline ends. CDR3 DNA: TGTGCCAGCAGCGCCGGACAGTTCACCGGGGAGCTGTTTTTT. This translates into CASSAGQFTGELFF.

This clone has a single count. The J gene is TRBJ1-1, the V gene TRBV10-3; 7 bases agree with TRBD1. Germline V gene sequence: CDR1 ENHRY, CDR2 SYGVKD. The CDR3 sequence is 14 residues long. With V trimmed by 6 bases and J by 1 base, 5 bases remained unmatched. The CDR3 is CAIRAGQPNTEAFF. The CDR3 DNA sequence: TGTGCCATCAGGGCGGGACAGCCGAACACTGAAGCTTTCTTT.

The rearrangement links TRBV29-1 to TRBJ2-3; either TRBD1 or TRBD2 may supply D (6 bases each). Looked up from germline, CDR1 is SQVTM and CDR2 is ANQGSEA. The CDR3 length is 15 residues. V dropped 1 base and J dropped 2 bases, with 13 bases sitting between them. The CDR3 protein is CSVEGSGATTDTQYF. The CDR3 DNA follows: TGCAGCGTTGAAGGTTCGGGGGCTACCACAGATACGCAGTATTTT.

The chain links TRBV4-3 to TRBJ1-1; 8 positions match TRBD1. The CDR3 consists of 15 residues. The germline CDR1 and CDR2 sequences are LGHNA and YSLEER. The trim removed 1 base at V and 4 bases at J, leaving 5 bases unmatched. CDR3 residues: CASSQVSQGATEAFF. CDR3 sequence (DNA): TGCGCCAGCAGCCAAGTAAGTCAGGGGGCCACTGAAGCTTTCTTT.

Here the CDR3 DNA reads TGCGCCAGCAGTCGGATCGCGGCCTACAATGAGCAGTTCTTC. Translating gives CASSRIAAYNEQFF. The V and J genes are TRBV5-1 and TRBJ2-1, with no clear D. V was cut by 5 bases and J by 2 bases, with 11 bases left in between. Germline lookup yields CDR1 SGHRS and CDR2 YFSETQ. The CDR3 is made up of 14 amino acids.

This clone is a singleton in its sample. The J gene is TRBJ1-2, the V gene TRBV20-1; D ambiguous. Between the trimmed V and J ends, which lost 3 bases and 8 bases, there was a span of 7 bases. This CDR3 is 10 amino acids long. Per the germline V gene, CDR1 is DFQATT and CDR2 is SNEGSKA (reference sequence). The CDR3 sequence: CSASWLGYTF. CDR3 DNA: TGCAGTGCTAGTTGGCTCGGCTACACCTTC.

The chain combines TRBV7-8 with TRBJ2-7, with D possibly matching TRBD2 (5 bases). V gave up 4 bases and J gave up 1 base, with 23 bases separating them. CDR1 and CDR2 from the germline V gene are SGHVS and FQNEAQ. This CDR3 comprises 18 residues. For the CDR3, the DNA is TGTGCCAGCAGCTCGCCCCTCAGGACTGCCGTCCGATCCTACGAGCAGTACTTC. Protein sequence: CASSSPLRTAVRSYEQYF.